Detailed here is one TCR beta chain. The data belong to a study of technical replicates of blood from a handful of donors. Profiling relied on immunoSEQ multiplex PCR, and the TCRdb table lists in-frame clones only, not all of them. This table holds over 80,000 clones, 96% found once. The sequence was obtained from a human donor in good health. The sequencing sample was made of T cells isolated from PBMCs.

CDR3 sequence reads: CAWSAGGSYEQYF. The CDR3 DNA follows: TGTGCCTGGAGCGCGGGGGGCTCCTACGAGCAGTACTTC. The chain couples TRBV30 to TRBJ2-7; 8 positions agree with TRBD2. In germline, CDR1 is GTSNPN, CDR2 SVGIG (reference sequence). The CDR3 has 13 residues. Germline trimming cut 3 bases from V and 0 bases from J; bases unmatched to any gene: 1. Together with reference TRBV30 and TRBJ2-7, the CDR3 gives the full variable domain: SQTIHQWPATLVQPVGSPLSLECTVEGTSNPNLYWYRQAAGRGLQLLFYSVGIGQISSEVPQNLSASRPQDRQFILSSKKLLLSDSGFYLCAWSAGGSYEQYFGPGTRLTVT.